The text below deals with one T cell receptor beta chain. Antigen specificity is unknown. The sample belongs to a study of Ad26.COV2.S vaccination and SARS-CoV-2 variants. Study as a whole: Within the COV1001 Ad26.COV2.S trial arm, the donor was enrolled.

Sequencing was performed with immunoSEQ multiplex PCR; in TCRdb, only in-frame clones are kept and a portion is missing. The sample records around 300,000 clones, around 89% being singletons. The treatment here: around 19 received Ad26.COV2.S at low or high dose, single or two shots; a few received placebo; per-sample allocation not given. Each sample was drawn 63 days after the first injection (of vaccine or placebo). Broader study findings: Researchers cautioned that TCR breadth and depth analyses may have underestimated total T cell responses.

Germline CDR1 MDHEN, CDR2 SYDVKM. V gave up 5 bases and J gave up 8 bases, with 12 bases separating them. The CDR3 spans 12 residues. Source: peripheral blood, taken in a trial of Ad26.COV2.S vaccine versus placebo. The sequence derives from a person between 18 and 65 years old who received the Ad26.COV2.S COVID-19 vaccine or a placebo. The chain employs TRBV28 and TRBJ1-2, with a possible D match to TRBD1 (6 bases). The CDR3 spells CASSITGKGYTF. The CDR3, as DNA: TGTGCCAGCAGTATAACAGGGAAAGGCTACACCTTC.